The 21 T cell receptor beta chains below all came from one sample that was sequenced in a study of CD8+CD57+ T cells in acquired aplastic anemia. All patients picked for sequencing had shown, by flow cytometry, an expansion of CD8+CD57+ cells. TCR beta VDJ and CDR3 profiling used genomic DNA as template. TCRdb itself ran the reads through MiXCR, one entry per CDR3 protein. The table includes 75,000 to 80,000 distinct CDR3 sequences, less than 85% detected once. The sequenced material came from sorted CD4+, CD8+, or CD8+CD57+ T cells (not recorded which) from PBMCs. The receptors were gathered from a human donor with aplastic anemia.

Ten or more counts support this clonotype. The V call is TRBV12-3 or TRBV12-4, the J call TRBJ2-5; D is unresolved. With 5 bases removed from V and 5 bases from J, the gap between germline ends came to 9 bases. This CDR3 has 12 amino acids. Written as DNA, the CDR3 is TGTGCCAGCAGTGGAAGGCTCGAGACCCAGTACTTC. This translates into CASSGRLETQYF.

As concerns this clonotype: It may be a read error: a sequence one base away is much more abundant. CDR3 nucleotides: TGCGCCAGCAGCCAGGGACATCAGAAAACTGAAGCTTTCTTT. It yields the protein CASSQGHQKTEAFF. The V call is TRBV4-3, the J call TRBJ1-1; possibly TRBD1 for D (6 bases). The CDR3 runs to 14 residues. Germline CDR1 LGHNA, CDR2 YSLEER. V lost 3 bases and J lost 5, with 13 bases in between.

This chain links TRBV29-1 with TRBJ2-7; D unresolved. Per germline, CDR1 SQVTM and CDR2 ANQGSEA. V lost 3 bases to trimming and J lost 0 bases, with 6 bases between them. The CDR3 covers 12 residues. CDR3 region: CSVEAVSYEQYF. The DNA for the CDR3 is TGCAGCGTTGAGGCAGTCTCCTACGAGCAGTACTTC.

The V call is TRBV25-1, the J call TRBJ1-6; D gene uncertain. V lost 8 bases and J lost 9, with 2 bases in between. The germline V gene has CDR1 MGHDK and CDR2 SYGVNS. This CDR3 is built from 9 residues. CDR3 sequence: CASPSPLHF. The CDR3 DNA sequence: TGTGCCAGCCCTTCACCCCTCCACTTT.

This clonotype was detected once. The rearrangement uses TRBV10-3 and TRBJ2-5; a possible D gene is TRBD2 (6 bases). V lost 7 bases, J lost 4 bases, and 13 bases lay in between. This CDR3 has 13 amino acids. Germline V gene lookup returns CDR1 ENHRY and CDR2 SYGVKD. The CDR3 nucleotides read TGTGCCATCACCAGGGAGGTTATAGAGACCCAGTACTTC. Amino acid sequence: CAITREVIETQYF.

This chain links TRBV7-9 with TRBJ2-5, with 7 bases fitting TRBD1. V lost 2 bases and J lost 2; bases outside the gene matches: 5. CDR3 length: 15 residues. Germline CDR1 reads SEHNR; CDR2 reads FQNEAQ (reference sequence). This CDR3 is CASSLPNRGQETQYF. CDR3 sequence (DNA): TGTGCCAGCAGCTTACCGAACAGGGGACAAGAGACCCAGTACTTC.

This chain joins TRBV29-1 and TRBJ2-7; D might be TRBD1 or TRBD2, each matching 5 bases. Germline CDR1 and CDR2: SQVTM and ANQGSEA. Trimming took off 4 bases at V and 2 bases at J, with 15 bases between the two ends. The CDR3 length is 14 residues. The CDR3 coding sequence is TGCAGCGTTGTGGGGACGGAGGAAACCTACGAGCAGTACTTC. Translated, it gives CSVVGTEETYEQYF.

There are a few counts of this clonotype. The rearrangement uses TRBV10-1 and TRBJ1-2; D uncertain. Germline V gene lookup returns CDR1 WNHNN and CDR2 SYGVQD (reference sequence). The CDR3 contains 13 residues. Trimming shortened V by 0 bases and J by 4 bases, and 6 bases separated the two germline ends. This chain's CDR3 is CASSESTSYGYTF. DNA for the CDR3: TGCGCCAGCAGTGAGTCCACTTCCTATGGCTACACCTTC.

This chain connects TRBV19 to TRBJ2-7; the match to TRBD2 covers 7 bases. This CDR3 has 14 amino acids. Trimming at V came to 8 bases and at J to 2 bases, leaving 9 bases not matched to a gene. Germline CDR1 is LNHDA and CDR2 is SQIVND (reference sequence). The CDR3 spells CASGSSGDPYEQYF. The CDR3 DNA is TGTGCCAGTGGCTCTAGCGGAGATCCCTACGAGCAGTACTTC.

The J gene is TRBJ2-7, the V gene TRBV5-1, with a tentative D call TRBD1 (5 bases). The germline V gene encodes CDR1 SGHRS and CDR2 YFSETQ. The CDR3 totals 13 residues. Trimming left V 4 bases short and J 6 bases short, with 14 bases between. This CDR3 is CASSRGHSGEQYF. In nucleotides, the CDR3 is TGCGCCAGCAGCAGGGGTCACTCTGGCGAGCAGTACTTC.

The chain has TRBV11-1 and TRBJ2-7, with D perhaps assigned TRBD1 or TRBD2 (6 bases each). The V and J ends lost 4 bases and 2 bases respectively, with 18 bases between them. CDR3 size: 16 residues. Germline CDR1 SGHAT, CDR2 FQDESV (reference sequence). Here the CDR3 DNA reads TGTGCCAGCAGCTCCCCGAGGGGGGTGGTGCCCTACGAGCAGTACTTC. Translated: CASSSPRGVVPYEQYF.

J is TRBJ2-1 and V is TRBV7-9; maybe TRBD2 (5 bases). Germline-derived CDR1 and CDR2 are SEHNR and FQNEAQ (reference sequence). V lost 9 bases, J lost 8 bases, and 11 bases lay in between. The CDR3 is 11 residues long. CDR3 protein: CASRTRDEQFF. CDR3 DNA sequence: TGTGCCAGTAGAACTAGGGATGAGCAGTTCTTC.

The J gene is TRBJ1-5, the V gene TRBV29-1; the match to TRBD1 covers 9 bases. The germline V gene has CDR1 SQVTM and CDR2 ANQGSEA. The CDR3 sequence is 14 residues long. Trimming took 6 bases from V and 7 from J; bases not matched to a gene: 10. CDR3 bases: TGCAGCGTCCGGGACAGGGATCCAACACAGCCCCAGCATTTT. Translating gives CSVRDRDPTQPQHF.

Details on this clonotype: Its ends do not fully match the called genes, so a read error is possible. The chain combines TRBV16 with TRBJ1-5, with 7 bases that match TRBD1. The CDR3 is 14 amino acids. The germline gives CDR1 KGHSY, CDR2 FQNENV. CDR3 DNA: TGTGCCACCAGCTCCGGGACAGGCAATCAGCCCCAGCATTTT. Encoded protein: CATSSGTGNQPQHF.

This clonotype was detected a few times. V is TRBV29-1 and J is TRBJ1-1; TRBD1 matches at 8 bases. V dropped 1 base and J dropped 0; count of bases not matched to a gene: 1. CDR3 length equals 14 residues. The germline V gene has CDR1 SQVTM and CDR2 ANQGSEA. This CDR3 is CSVEGQGLNTEAFF. The CDR3 coding sequence is TGCAGCGTTGAAGGACAGGGGCTGAACACTGAAGCTTTCTTT.

CDR3 sequence: CASSSQGDNSPLHF. CDR3 in DNA: TGTGCCAGCAGCTCACAGGGAGATAATTCACCCCTCCACTTT. The chain carries TRBV7-9 and TRBJ1-6; D may be TRBD1 (6 bases). Germline loops: CDR1 SEHNR, CDR2 FQNEAQ (reference sequence). The V and J ends lost 4 bases and 5 bases respectively, with 9 bases between them. CDR3 size: 14 residues. Full variable domain (rest looked up from reference TRBV7-9 and TRBJ1-6): DTGVSQNPRHKITKRGQNVTFRCDPISEHNRLYWYRQTLGQGPEFLTYFQNEAQLEKSRLLSDRFSAERPKGSFSTLEIQRTEQGDSAMYLCASSSQGDNSPLHFGNGTRLTVT.

The genes are TRBV7-8 and TRBJ2-5, with D maybe TRBD1 (6 bases). The CDR3 is made up of 16 amino acids. Germline assignment: CDR1 SGHVS and CDR2 FQNEAQ. Trimming shortened V by 0 bases and J by 1 base, and 12 bases separated the two germline ends. The CDR3 loop is CASSLAWRTAQETQYF. CDR3 nucleotide sequence: TGTGCCAGCAGCTTAGCATGGAGGACAGCCCAAGAGACCCAGTACTTC.

This chain uses TRBV2 with TRBJ1-2, with TRBD1 matching over 7 bases. CDR3 length: 13 amino acids. CDR1 SNHLY and CDR2 FYNNEI come from the germline V gene. V dropped 6 bases and J dropped 3; count of bases not matched to a gene: 4. CDR3 coding DNA: TGTGCCAGCAGCAGGGGGATAGACTATGGCTACACCTTC. It encodes CASSRGIDYGYTF.

There are a few counts of this clonotype. The J gene is TRBJ2-1, the V gene TRBV10-3; maybe TRBD2 (6 bases). CDR1 and CDR2 (germline): ENHRY, SYGVKD. Trimming removed 5 bases at V and 1 base at J, with 12 bases between. The CDR3 consists of 15 residues. The CDR3 nucleotides read TGTGCCATCAGTTCTAGCGAGATATCCTACAATGAGCAGTTCTTC. Its protein product is CAISSSEISYNEQFF.

The V call is TRBV7-3, the J call TRBJ2-1; D gene uncertain. The length of the CDR3 is 13 residues. The germline gives CDR1 SGHTA, CDR2 FQGTGA. The ends were cut back, 5 bases at V and 2 bases at J, with 7 bases in the middle. The CDR3 sequence: CASSPLPYNEQFF. The CDR3 region has the DNA TGTGCCAGCAGCCCCCTCCCCTACAATGAGCAGTTCTTC.

The sample holds a few counts of this clonotype. The gene calls are TRBV11-1 and TRBJ1-1; weak D call: TRBD1 (5 bases). This CDR3 is built from 16 residues. V was trimmed by 0 bases and J by 7 bases, leaving 18 bases between them. Germline-derived CDR1 and CDR2 are SGHAT and FQDESV (reference sequence). The CDR3 spells CASSLARDGAFGEAFF. CDR3 nucleotides: TGTGCCAGCAGCTTAGCCCGGGACGGGGCTTTTGGTGAAGCTTTCTTT.